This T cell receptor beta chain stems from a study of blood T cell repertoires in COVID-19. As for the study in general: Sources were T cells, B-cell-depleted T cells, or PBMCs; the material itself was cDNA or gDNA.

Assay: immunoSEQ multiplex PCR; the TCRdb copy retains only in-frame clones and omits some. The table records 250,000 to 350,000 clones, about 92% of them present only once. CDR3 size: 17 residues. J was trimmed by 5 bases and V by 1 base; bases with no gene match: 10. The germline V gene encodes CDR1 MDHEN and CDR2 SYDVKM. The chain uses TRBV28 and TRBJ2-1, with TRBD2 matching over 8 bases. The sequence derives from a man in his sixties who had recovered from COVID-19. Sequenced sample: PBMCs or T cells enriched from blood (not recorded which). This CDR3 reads CASSLSTWREADNEQFF. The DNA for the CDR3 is TGTGCCAGCAGTTTATCTACCTGGCGGGAGGCCGACAATGAGCAGTTCTTC.